These 7 T cell receptor beta chains were sequenced from one sample in a study of cytomegalovirus exposure and HLA in healthy donors. The PCR had 60 Vbeta and 13 Jbeta primers. Libraries were prepared by immunoSEQ multiplex PCR; TCRdb keeps only in-frame clonotypes and omits some of them. Altogether about 170,000 clones are present, roughly two thirds being singletons, with the ten largest covering under 5.5%. The sequencing input was PBMCs. Source of these receptors: a woman aged 18-30 years in good health and CMV-seropositive.

Only a few counts were recorded for this clone. The chain is built from TRBV11-3 and TRBJ2-7; possibly TRBD2 for D (6 bases). The V end lost 1 base, the J end lost 7 bases, and 17 bases lay between the germline ends. The germline V gene encodes CDR1 SGHNT and CDR2 YENEEA. This CDR3 spans 15 amino acids. In DNA, the CDR3 is TGTGCCAGCAGCTTAGGCGGATCGGTACGGGGGGAGCAGTACTTC. Encoded protein: CASSLGGSVRGEQYF.

This clone was counted only a few times. Within the sample, other DNA sequences also encode this same CDR3. The chain is built from TRBV5-1 and TRBJ2-7, with 7 bases lining up with TRBD1. Germline values: CDR1 SGHRS, CDR2 YFSETQ. Trimming cost V 0 bases and J 0 bases; bases outside gene matches: 0. This CDR3 is 14 amino acids long. As DNA, the CDR3 is TGCGCCAGCAGCTTGGGGGACAGCTCCTACGAGCAGTACTTC. Encoded protein: CASSLGDSSYEQYF. The full variable domain, with the rest looked up from reference TRBV5-1 and TRBJ2-7, is KAGVTQTPRYLIKTRGQQVTLSCSPISGHRSVSWYQQTPGQGLQFLFEYFSETQRNKGNFPGRFSGRQFSNSRSEMNVSTLELGDSALYLCASSLGDSSYEQYFGPGTRLTVT.

In this sample, this clone turned up once. In nucleotides, the CDR3 is TGTGCCAGCTCACCCGATAGCGGGGGGGACTACGAGCAGTACTTC. It encodes CASSPDSGGDYEQYF. This sequence joins TRBV18 and TRBJ2-7; 11 bases map to TRBD2. With V trimmed by 3 bases and J by 3 bases, 4 bases remained unmatched. Germline V gene data show CDR1 as KGHSH and CDR2 as LQKENI. The CDR3 has 15 amino acids.

The chain is built from TRBV7-3 and TRBJ2-1, with 9 positions matching TRBD2. V lost 5 bases to trimming and J lost 5 bases; unmatched junction nucleotides: 16. Germline CDR1 reads SGHTA; CDR2 reads FQGTGA. The CDR3 is 18 residues long. CDR3 nucleotides: TGTGCCAGCAGCCCCGGTTTAATAGCGGGGGCTGCCCACAATGAGCAGTTCTTC. Translating it yields CASSPGLIAGAAHNEQFF.

CDR3 in amino acids: CASSQDPSGGAYEQYF. CDR3 nucleotides: TGTGCCAGCAGCCAAGATCCGAGCGGGGGGGCCTACGAGCAGTACTTC. The V call is TRBV4-2, the J call TRBJ2-7, with 10 bases matching TRBD2. The V segment lost 0 bases and the J segment 2 bases; nucleotides outside the gene matches: 4. CDR3 length: 16 amino acids. Per the germline V gene, CDR1 is LGHNA and CDR2 is YNFKEQ.

This CDR3 reads CASSFGPAGDEQYF. CDR3 nucleotide sequence: TGTGCCAGCAGTTTCGGGCCCGCGGGTGACGAGCAGTACTTC. The rearrangement links TRBV25-1 to TRBJ2-7; possible D gene TRBD2, 5 bases. The germline gives CDR1 MGHDK, CDR2 SYGVNS. V lost 5 bases and J 5 bases, leaving 16 bases between the germline ends. This CDR3 is built from 14 residues.

This clone appeared a few times. The chain combines TRBV4-3 with TRBJ1-2; D is unclear. From germline, CDR1 is LGHNA and CDR2 YSLEER. The ends were cut back, 3 bases at V and 14 bases at J, with 25 bases in the middle. This CDR3 spans 15 amino acids. This CDR3 is CASSHFYPEEGRETF. The DNA for the CDR3 is TGCGCCAGCAGCCACTTCTACCCCGAAGAGGGCAGAGAAACCTTC.